The next 27 T cell receptor beta chains were all read from a single sample in a study of human T cells and chemical hapten exposure. TCRdb itself ran the RACE reads through MiXCR, one entry per CDR3 protein. The data hold 55,000 to 75,000 distinct CDR3 sequences, with around 12% observed a single time. Time point denoted: patch test 3, about 24 weeks after DPC sensitization. Sample treatment: therapeutic diphenylcyclopropenone sensitization with weekly scalp DPC. Sequencing was performed on whole blood, taken in connection with sensitization to the hapten diphenylcyclopropenone (DPC). These receptors originate from a young man with alopecia areata. Some clones in this sample may be carry-over from other donors' samples.

The table lists this clonotype with many counts. J is TRBJ2-5 and V is TRBV6-5; D not certain. V was shortened by 2 bases and J by 7 bases, with 8 bases between the two germline ends. Germline assignment: CDR1 MNHEY and CDR2 SVGAGI. CDR3 length: 12 residues. CDR3 in DNA: TGTGCCAGCAGTTACCCGGAAGGGACCCAGTACTTC. Protein product: CASSYPEGTQYF.

This chain connects TRBV4-1 to TRBJ2-2; 7 nucleotides align to TRBD1. Germline V CDR1 and CDR2: MGHRA, YSYEKL. Germline trimming cut 6 bases from V and 6 bases from J; bases unmatched to any gene: 10. The CDR3 runs to 15 residues. For the CDR3, the DNA is TGCGCCAGCAGTAGGGGGCTGACATGGTCCGGGGAGCTGTTTTTT. Protein sequence: CASSRGLTWSGELFF.

This clonotype appeared a few times. The V and J genes are TRBV9 and TRBJ1-1; D not resolved. Per the germline V gene, CDR1 is SGDLS and CDR2 is YYNGEE. V gave up 4 bases and J gave up 0 bases, with 7 bases separating them. The CDR3 is 13 amino acids. The CDR3 DNA follows: TGTGCCAGCAGCCCCAGGATGAACACTGAAGCTTTCTTT. It is translated as CASSPRMNTEAFF. Based on the CDR3 plus reference TRBV9 and TRBJ1-1, the full variable domain is DSGVTQTPKHLITATGQRVTLRCSPRSGDLSVYWYQQSLDQGLQFLIQYYNGEERAKGNILERFSAQQFPDLHSELNLSSLELGDSALYFCASSPRMNTEAFFGQGTRLTVV.

This clonotype was observed at least ten times. The junction differs from germline at one of its ends, possibly a read error. This chain joins TRBV5-4 and TRBJ2-7, with TRBD2 identical over 13 bases. CDR3 size: 13 residues. The germline CDR1 and CDR2 sequences are SGHNT and YYREEE (reference sequence). The CDR3 nucleotides read TGTGCCAGCAGCCCTGGACTAGCGGGGGAGGGCCTATTC. Its protein product is CASSPGLAGEGLF.

This chain uses TRBV7-8 with TRBJ2-7, with D tentatively TRBD1 or TRBD2 (5 bases each). Germline loops: CDR1 SGHVS, CDR2 FQNEAQ. The CDR3 totals 17 residues. V lost 3 bases and J lost 0, with 18 bases in between. CDR3 DNA: TGTGCCAGCAGCTTTACCCCCGGGACGGGTAGCTCCTACGAGCAGTACTTC. Its protein product is CASSFTPGTGSSYEQYF.

This clonotype was seen a handful of times. The chain recombines TRBV7-8 with TRBJ2-6, with 9 bases that match TRBD1. The CDR3 totals 18 residues. V trimming: 2 bases; J trimming: 0 bases; junction bases outside the gene matches: 5. The germline CDR1 and CDR2 sequences are SGHVS and FQNEAQ. This CDR3 is CASSLLGTGLSGANVLTF. The CDR3 nucleotides are TGTGCCAGCAGCTTACTCGGGACAGGGCTCTCTGGGGCCAACGTCCTGACTTTC.

This clonotype was picked up a small number of times. The gene calls are TRBV7-3 and TRBJ1-1; 7 positions agree with TRBD1. The V segment lost 1 base and the J segment 5 bases; nucleotides outside the gene matches: 1. Germline loops: CDR1 SGHTA, CDR2 FQGTGA. This CDR3 has 13 amino acids. The CDR3 DNA sequence: TGTGCCAGCAGCTTAAGCAGGGGGACTGAAGCTTTCTTT. It encodes CASSLSRGTEAFF.

The chain recombines TRBV7-2 with TRBJ2-3; D gene uncertain. With 3 bases removed from V and 3 bases from J, the gap between germline ends came to 13 bases. The CDR3 is 15 amino acids. CDR1 and CDR2 from the germline V gene are SGHTA and FQGNSA. The CDR3 sequence: CASSFGRGETDTQYF. CDR3 sequence (DNA): TGTGCCAGCAGCTTTGGGCGCGGTGAGACAGATACGCAGTATTTT.

Ten or more counts support this clonotype. CDR3 residues: CASSRMFGANVLTF. In DNA, the CDR3 is TGTGCCAGCAGCCGTATGTTTGGGGCCAACGTCCTGACTTTC. V gene TRBV12-3 or TRBV12-4 combines with J gene TRBJ2-6, with D unresolved. CDR3 length: 14 amino acids. V was trimmed by 6 bases and J by 3 bases, leaving 9 bases between them.

A remark on this clonotype: A much larger clone lies a single base off, so this may be a read error. J is TRBJ2-7 and V is TRBV7-8, with D maybe TRBD1 (6 bases). CDR1 and CDR2 from the germline V gene are SGHVS and FQNEAQ. Trimming shortened V by 1 base and J by 2 bases, and 18 bases separated the two germline ends. The CDR3 consists of 17 residues. As DNA, the CDR3 is TGTGCCAGCAGCTTAGTCGCAGGGGCGAAGGACACCTACGAGCAGTACTTC. It translates to CASSLVAGAKDTYEQYF.

This clonotype was recorded many times. V gene TRBV5-1 combines with J gene TRBJ2-7, with 11 bases identical to TRBD1. The length of the CDR3 is 16 residues. In germline, CDR1 is SGHRS, CDR2 YFSETQ. V was clipped by 3 bases and J by 3 bases; unmatched bases: 8. The CDR3 DNA reads as TGCGCCAGCAGCTCCAAGACCGGGACAGGGGGCTACGAGCAGTACTTC. Amino acids: CASSSKTGTGGYEQYF.

There are a few counts of this clonotype. The V gene is TRBV7-9, the J gene TRBJ2-7; a weak D match, TRBD1 (7 bases). This CDR3 has 16 residues. The V gene lost 1 base and the J gene lost 2 bases, with 15 bases spanning the gap. In germline, CDR1 is SEHNR, CDR2 FQNEAQ (reference sequence). The CDR3 DNA is TGTGCCAGCAGCTTAGTGGAGGGACAGAGCCCCTACGAGCAGTACTTC. Its protein product is CASSLVEGQSPYEQYF.

In DNA form, the CDR3 reads TGTGCCAGCAGTTTATCTATAGGGACTAACTATGGCTACACCTTC. This translates into CASSLSIGTNYGYTF. The chain carries TRBV28 and TRBJ1-2; the D is unclear. Trimming took off 1 base at V and 0 bases at J, with 9 bases between the two ends. In germline, CDR1 is MDHEN, CDR2 SYDVKM. This CDR3 is built from 15 residues.

The chain employs TRBV24-1 and TRBJ2-1; D remains unclear. V was cut by 5 bases and J by 6 bases, with 10 bases left in between. Germline loops: CDR1 KGHDR, CDR2 SFDVKD. There are 13 residues in the CDR3. The CDR3 bases are TGTGCCACCAGTGGACGGAACAGCAATGAGCAGTTCTTC. Its protein is CATSGRNSNEQFF.

At least ten counts were recorded for this clonotype. V and J are TRBV6-1 and TRBJ2-7; possibly TRBD2 for D (5 bases). Germline V gene sequence: CDR1 MNHNS, CDR2 SASEGT. This CDR3 comprises 13 residues. Trimming removed 5 bases from V and 3 bases from J, with 11 bases in between. CDR3 sequence (DNA): TGTGCCAGCAGTCCACACGGGATCTACGAGCAGTACTTC. This codes for CASSPHGIYEQYF.

This clonotype has ten or more counts. CDR3 in amino acids: CASSSLTGAYEQYF. The CDR3 DNA follows: TGTGCCAGCAGCTCCTTGACAGGAGCCTACGAGCAGTACTTC. V gene TRBV3-1 combines with J gene TRBJ2-7; D perhaps matches TRBD1 (6 bases). The V and J ends lost 5 bases and 2 bases respectively, with 13 bases between them. The germline gives CDR1 LGHDT, CDR2 YNNKEL (reference sequence). CDR3 length: 14 amino acids.

The chain combines TRBV18 with TRBJ1-4; 9 bases line up with TRBD1. This CDR3 has 14 amino acids. V shed 10 bases, J shed 4 bases, and the junction held 7 bases outside the gene matches. CDR1 KGHSH and CDR2 LQKENI come from the germline V gene. CDR3 in DNA: TGTGCCACCACCGAGGGACAGGGTAATGAAAAACTGTTTTTT. Translating gives CATTEGQGNEKLFF.

This clonotype has a handful of counts. V is TRBV3-1 and J is TRBJ1-5, with unresolved D. Germline assignment: CDR1 LGHDT and CDR2 YNNKEL (reference sequence). This CDR3 has 13 amino acids. V lost 4 bases to trimming and J lost 6 bases, with 10 bases between them. CDR3 in DNA: TGTGCCAGCAGCCCTTCTTCTATTCAGCCCCAGCATTTT. Its translation is CASSPSSIQPQHF.

This clonotype has only a few counts. The chain links TRBV11-2 to TRBJ2-3; D remains ambiguous. This CDR3 is 14 amino acids long. Looked up from germline, CDR1 is SGHAT and CDR2 is FQNNGV. V lost 3 bases to trimming and J lost 2 bases, with 9 bases between them. CDR3 in amino acids: CASSFGPYTDTQYF. For the CDR3, the DNA is TGTGCCAGCAGCTTCGGACCCTACACAGATACGCAGTATTTT.

This clonotype was observed a single time. With a much larger clone just one base away, this may be a read error. This chain uses TRBV28 with TRBJ2-3; possible D gene TRBD2, 6 bases. Looked up from germline, CDR1 is MDHEN and CDR2 is SYDVKM. The V end was cut by 5 bases, the J end by 4 bases, with 16 bases between. This CDR3 is 15 amino acids long. DNA for the CDR3: TGTGCCAGCAGTGCTCGAGCGGGCCCCTCAGATACGCAGTATTTT. Protein sequence: CASSARAGPSDTQYF.

The genes are TRBV28 and TRBJ2-2; TRBD1 aligns across 10 bases. This CDR3 comprises 15 residues. J lost 0 bases, V lost 10 bases, and 5 bases had no gene match. Germline CDR1 MDHEN, CDR2 SYDVKM. The chain's CDR3 is CAIETGGANTGELFF. CDR3 DNA: TGTGCCATCGAGACAGGGGGCGCGAACACCGGGGAGCTGTTTTTT.

V gene TRBV5-8 combines with J gene TRBJ2-7; 9 bases align to TRBD1. The length of the CDR3 is 13 residues. Germline V gene sequence: CDR1 SGHTS, CDR2 YDEGEE. J lost 5 bases, V lost 9 bases, and 9 bases had no gene match. CDR3 sequence: CATTGQGHNEQYF. The CDR3 region has the DNA TGTGCCACCACGGGACAGGGTCACAACGAGCAGTACTTC.

This clonotype has at least ten counts. This chain connects TRBV5-1 to TRBJ1-2, with 10 bases fitting TRBD1. The germline gives CDR1 SGHRS, CDR2 YFSETQ. V lost 4 bases to trimming and J lost 8 bases; unmatched junction nucleotides: 11. This CDR3 contains 15 residues. The CDR3 DNA follows: TGCGCCAGCAGCAGCGGGACAGGGGCAGTCGGAGGCTACACCTTC. It specifies CASSSGTGAVGGYTF.

This clonotype has a handful of counts. The chain combines TRBV7-6 with TRBJ2-3; D not resolved. The germline V gene has CDR1 SGHVS and CDR2 FNYEAQ. The CDR3 has 12 amino acids. V lost 4 bases and J 2 bases, leaving 4 bases between the germline ends. CDR3 sequence reads: CASSSYTDTQYF. The CDR3 nucleotides are TGTGCCAGCAGCTCCTACACAGATACGCAGTATTTT.

The rearrangement links TRBV5-1 to TRBJ2-7; D unclear. Trimming removed 2 bases at V and 0 bases at J, with 9 bases between. The length of the CDR3 is 14 residues. Germline-derived CDR1 and CDR2 are SGHRS and YFSETQ. CDR3 sequence reads: CASSLNSGSYEQYF. The CDR3 DNA sequence: TGCGCCAGCAGCTTAAATTCCGGCTCCTACGAGCAGTACTTC.

This chain uses TRBV24-1 with TRBJ2-6; 9 bases agree with TRBD1. This CDR3 spans 19 amino acids. Germline loops: CDR1 KGHDR, CDR2 SFDVKD. The junction had 8 bases not matched to a gene; V was cut back by 3 bases and J by 0 bases. CDR3 sequence reads: CATSDPRDRALSGANVLTF. The DNA of the CDR3 is TGTGCCACCAGTGATCCCCGGGACAGGGCTCTCTCTGGGGCCAACGTCCTGACTTTC.

There are many counts of this clonotype. This chain joins TRBV15 and TRBJ2-5; tentatively, D is TRBD1 or TRBD2 (6 bases each). This CDR3 region has 15 residues. CDR1 and CDR2 from the germline V gene are LNHNV and YYDKDF (reference sequence). Trimming left V 5 bases short and J 4 bases short, with 17 bases between. This chain's CDR3 is CATSGGEQGLETQYF. CDR3 sequence (DNA): TGTGCCACCAGCGGCGGGGAACAGGGACTAGAGACCCAGTACTTC.